Shown below are 15 T cell receptor beta chains from a single sample sequenced in a study of T cells expressing NK-cell markers. Each CDR3 protein gets one entry in TCRdb, which reprocessed the 5' RACE reads and gives no DNA. The sample totals some 120,000 distinct CDR3 sequences. The sample consisted of blood T cells: a sorted CD56 or NKG2C T cell subset, CD4+ or CD8+ T cells, or bulk PBMC T cells (not recorded which). The receptors shown here come from a woman between 18 and 70 years old in good health.

This chain links TRBV12-3 or TRBV12-4 with TRBJ1-5. The CDR3 is 13 residues long. The CDR3 region is CASGENSNQPQHF.

The chain has TRBV29-1 and TRBJ2-7; TCRdb calls TRBD1, which cannot be checked without DNA. The CDR3 spans 15 residues. Looked up from germline, CDR1 is SQVTM and CDR2 is ANQGSEA. This CDR3 reads CSATGTRPRDPEQYF.

This chain connects TRBV28 to TRBJ2-7; TCRdb names TRBD1, which stays unverified in the absence of DNA. The CDR3 has 12 residues. Germline lookup yields CDR1 MDHEN and CDR2 SYDVKM. This chain's CDR3 is CASSFQGREQYF.

This sequence joins TRBV30 and TRBJ2-3; TCRdb's D call, TRBD1, is unchecked because there is no DNA. Germline lookup yields CDR1 GTSNPN and CDR2 SVGIG (reference sequence). CDR3 length equals 15 residues. The CDR3 loop is CAWSPGTASTDTQYF.

J is TRBJ1-5 and V is TRBV7-9; the TCRdb call, TRBD1, lacks DNA for checking. Germline CDR1 SEHNR, CDR2 FQNEAQ (reference sequence). The CDR3 runs 14 residues. This CDR3 reads CASSLDSGIQPQHF.

The chain links TRBV9 to TRBJ2-1. Per the germline V gene, CDR1 is SGDLS and CDR2 is YYNGEE. The CDR3 is made up of 16 amino acids. The CDR3 loop is CASSVVRNPPFNEQFF.

This rearrangement joins TRBV12-3 or TRBV12-4 to TRBJ2-3; the D call from TCRdb, TRBD2, cannot be confirmed without DNA. The CDR3 extends over 16 amino acids. The CDR3 sequence is CASSPTLAPSTDTQYF.

Here the CDR3 reads CASAWGRGGDNEQFF. The rearrangement joins TRBV4-3 to TRBJ2-1; the TRBD2 assignment by TCRdb is unverifiable without DNA. This CDR3 comprises 15 residues. Germline CDR1 and CDR2: LGHNA and YSLEER.

The chain links TRBV10-3 to TRBJ2-7. This CDR3 is 15 amino acids long. CDR1 is ENHRY, CDR2 SYGVKD, per germline. The CDR3: CAISESDRVSYEQYF.

The CDR3 region is CSALDRGLYNEQFF. The V and J genes are TRBV29-1 and TRBJ2-1; TCRdb returns TRBD1, unconfirmable since there is no DNA. The CDR3 runs to 14 residues. Germline lookup yields CDR1 SQVTM and CDR2 ANQGSEA.

CDR3 in amino acids: CAISDGGETQYF. V gene TRBV10-3 combines with J gene TRBJ2-5; TCRdb picks TRBD1, but there is no DNA to check that call. From germline, CDR1 is ENHRY and CDR2 SYGVKD. The CDR3 runs to 12 residues.

V is TRBV12-3 or TRBV12-4 and J is TRBJ1-2. This CDR3 has 12 amino acids. CDR3 residues: CASRLGVYGYTF.

V usage is TRBV28 and J usage is TRBJ2-5; TCRdb proposes TRBD1, but this gene call is untestable without DNA. Germline V lookup: CDR1 MDHEN, CDR2 SYDVKM. The CDR3 length is 18 residues. CDR3: CASSSPLASGRLQETQYF.

The chain carries TRBV12-3 or TRBV12-4 and TRBJ2-3; the D gene TCRdb calls, TRBD1, cannot be checked with no DNA. This CDR3 spans 13 amino acids. The CDR3: CASSFRGADTQYF.

This rearrangement joins TRBV6-2 or TRBV6-3 to TRBJ2-5; the TRBD2 assignment by TCRdb is unverifiable without DNA. CDR1 MNHEY and CDR2 SVGEGT come from the germline V gene. The CDR3 loop spans 17 amino acids. CDR3 sequence: CASLDYPELPTQETQYF.